The T cell receptor (beta chain) described here comes from a study of T cells after yellow fever vaccination. Per germline, CDR1 SGHTA and CDR2 FQGTGA. V gave up 5 bases and J gave up 4 bases, with 14 bases separating them. There are 15 residues in the CDR3. TCRdb re-derived calls from the 5' RACE reads in MiXCR, one entry per CDR3 protein. The table records 300,000 to 450,000 distinct CDR3 sequences, about 7.8% of them present only once. The rearrangement joins TRBV7-3 to TRBJ2-2; a possible D gene is TRBD1 (6 bases). The sequences come from PBMCs, collected about 41 days after the first yellow fever vaccination. The clonotype originates from a man younger than 35 who received the YFV17D yellow fever vaccine. In DNA form, the CDR3 reads TGTGCCAGCAGCCCCAACAGGGTTGCCACCGGGGAGCTGTTTTTT. Amino acids: CASSPNRVATGELFF.